This T cell receptor beta chain was sequenced for a study of blood T cell repertoires in COVID-19 (dated by TCRdb to about 2020). The study in broad terms: The collaborator samples originated in the United States, Italy and Spain and spanned the acute and convalescent phases of COVID-19. The material from the prospective study consisted of cDNA or gDNA derived from T cells, B-cell-depleted T cells, or PBMCs. The dataset comprised deeply sampled blood TCRbeta repertoires from subjects exposed to, actively infected with, or recovered from COVID-19. A freely available public database, intended as a resource for researchers studying the immune response to SARS-CoV-2, is where the repertoires were released. Samples came from the ongoing ImmuneRACE study (first 160 participants) plus 1,254 subjects from 6 global collaborators. Sample metadata almost always included a de-identified subject ID, COVID-19 status, age in years and sex. Where available, HLA class I and class II types were taken from metadata supplied by the sample provider and were not determined by assay-based typing. Results and caveats for the whole study, not just this receptor: How much clinical and demographic metadata was included differed by source and by participant, and the metadata was provided uncurated.

TCRbeta CDR3 regions were amplified from genomic DNA by means of the immunoSEQ Assay, a bias-controlled multiplex PCR. On the study's bioinformatics: Within the assay, amplification of reference gene primers was used to estimate how many nucleated cells each sample contained. To quantify the absolute abundance of each unique TCRbeta CDR3 rearrangement, sequence reads were collapsed and filtered. For each sample, productive Simpson clonality was calculated by taking the square root of Simpson's diversity index across productive rearrangements. The table comes from immuneACCESS by way of TCRdb, which keeps in-frame sequences with V and J called. Part of the clones is missing from these tables; in studies checked, under half for an unresolved V gene and the rest for unknown reasons. V and J calls and clone size are copied from that table; D and trimming were computed from the DNA. This sample comprises over 250,000 clones, approximately 90% of them detected only once. The ten largest clones take up 2.2% of the sample.

In regard to this clone: The target of this receptor is not known. The record has no base qualities; no much larger clone is one base away.

Counted from cysteine to phenylalanine, this CDR3 has 16 amino acids. The only DNA kept is the CDR3, 48 bases in frame from the first base. After removal of 0 bases from V and 0 bases from J, the junction retains 4 bases not matched to a gene. The germline V gene supplies CDR1 SGHVS and CDR2 FNYEAQ. At one collaborating source in Seattle, patients were enrolled during active infection and were followed longitudinally through the course of disease. Each collaborating institution followed its own protocols to collect whole blood in K2EDTA tubes. For TCRbeta analysis, collaborators shipped samples as frozen whole blood, isolated PBMCs, or DNA extracted from either of those sample types.

The TCR originated in a woman in her twenties or thirties with COVID-19, enrolled during active disease. Rearrangement joined TRBV7-6 to TRBJ1-1; 7 nucleotides in the junction match TRBD1. Material: peripheral blood. CDR3 region: CASSLASTGLNTEAFF. The sequence in DNA is TGTGCCAGCAGCTTAGCCTCGACAGGGCTGAACACTGAAGCTTTCTTT.